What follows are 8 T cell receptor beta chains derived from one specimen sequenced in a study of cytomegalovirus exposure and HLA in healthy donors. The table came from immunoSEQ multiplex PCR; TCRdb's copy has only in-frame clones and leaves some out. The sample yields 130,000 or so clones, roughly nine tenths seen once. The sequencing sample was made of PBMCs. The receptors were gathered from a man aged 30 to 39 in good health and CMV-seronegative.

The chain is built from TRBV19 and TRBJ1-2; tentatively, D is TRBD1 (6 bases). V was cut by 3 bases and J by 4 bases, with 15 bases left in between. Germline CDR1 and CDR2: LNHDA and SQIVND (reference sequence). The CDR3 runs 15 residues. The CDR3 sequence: CASSILTGQIYGYTF. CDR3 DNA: TGTGCCAGTAGTATTCTAACAGGGCAGATCTATGGCTACACCTTC. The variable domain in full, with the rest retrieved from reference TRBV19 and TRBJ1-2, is DGGITQSPKYLFRKEGQNVTLSCEQNLNHDAMYWYRQDPGQGLRLIYYSQIVNDFQKGDIAEGYSVSREKKESFPLTVTSAQKNPTAFYLCASSILTGQIYGYTFGSGTRLTVV.

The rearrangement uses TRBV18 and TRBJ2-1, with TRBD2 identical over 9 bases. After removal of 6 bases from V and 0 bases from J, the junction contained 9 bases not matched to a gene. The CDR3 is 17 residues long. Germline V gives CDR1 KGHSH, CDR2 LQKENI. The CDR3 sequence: CASSHDWRGGSYNEQFF. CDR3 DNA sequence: TGTGCCAGCTCTCACGATTGGCGGGGGGGCTCCTACAATGAGCAGTTCTTC.

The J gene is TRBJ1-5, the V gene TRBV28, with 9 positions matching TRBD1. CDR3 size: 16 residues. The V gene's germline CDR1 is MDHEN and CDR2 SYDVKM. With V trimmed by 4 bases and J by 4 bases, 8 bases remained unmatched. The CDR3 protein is CASSYTGGLGNQPQHF. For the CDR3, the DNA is TGTGCCAGCAGTTATACAGGGGGCCTTGGGAATCAGCCCCAGCATTTT.

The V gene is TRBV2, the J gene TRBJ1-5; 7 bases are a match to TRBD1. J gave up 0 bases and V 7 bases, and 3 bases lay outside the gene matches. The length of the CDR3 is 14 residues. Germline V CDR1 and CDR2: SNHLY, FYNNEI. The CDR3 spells CASNRGNSNQPQHF. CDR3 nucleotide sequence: TGTGCCAGCAACAGGGGTAATAGCAATCAGCCCCAGCATTTT.

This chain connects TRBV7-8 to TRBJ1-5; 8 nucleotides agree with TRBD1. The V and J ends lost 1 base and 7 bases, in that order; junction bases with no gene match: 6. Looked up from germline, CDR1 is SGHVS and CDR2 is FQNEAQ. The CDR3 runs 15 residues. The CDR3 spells CASSLGPGGLQPQHF. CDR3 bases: TGTGCCAGCAGCTTAGGACCAGGGGGCCTCCAGCCCCAGCATTTT.

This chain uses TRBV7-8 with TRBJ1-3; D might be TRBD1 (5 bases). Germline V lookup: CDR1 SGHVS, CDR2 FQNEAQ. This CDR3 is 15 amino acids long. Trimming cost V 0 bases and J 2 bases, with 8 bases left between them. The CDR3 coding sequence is TGTGCCAGCAGCTTAGCACAGGCTGCTGGAAACACCATATATTTT. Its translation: CASSLAQAAGNTIYF.

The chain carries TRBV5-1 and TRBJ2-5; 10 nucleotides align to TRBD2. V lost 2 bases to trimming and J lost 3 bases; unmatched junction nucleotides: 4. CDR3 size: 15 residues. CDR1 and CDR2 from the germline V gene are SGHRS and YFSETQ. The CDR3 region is CASSFRAGGKETQYF. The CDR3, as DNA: TGCGCCAGCAGCTTTAGAGCGGGGGGGAAAGAGACCCAGTACTTC.

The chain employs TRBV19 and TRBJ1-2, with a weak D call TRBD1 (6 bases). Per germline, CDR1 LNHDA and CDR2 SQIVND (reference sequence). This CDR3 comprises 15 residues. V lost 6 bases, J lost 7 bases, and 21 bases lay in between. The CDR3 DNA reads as TGTGCCAGTAGCCAACTACGCCGTCTCAGGGGTGGCTACACCTTC. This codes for CASSQLRRLRGGYTF.